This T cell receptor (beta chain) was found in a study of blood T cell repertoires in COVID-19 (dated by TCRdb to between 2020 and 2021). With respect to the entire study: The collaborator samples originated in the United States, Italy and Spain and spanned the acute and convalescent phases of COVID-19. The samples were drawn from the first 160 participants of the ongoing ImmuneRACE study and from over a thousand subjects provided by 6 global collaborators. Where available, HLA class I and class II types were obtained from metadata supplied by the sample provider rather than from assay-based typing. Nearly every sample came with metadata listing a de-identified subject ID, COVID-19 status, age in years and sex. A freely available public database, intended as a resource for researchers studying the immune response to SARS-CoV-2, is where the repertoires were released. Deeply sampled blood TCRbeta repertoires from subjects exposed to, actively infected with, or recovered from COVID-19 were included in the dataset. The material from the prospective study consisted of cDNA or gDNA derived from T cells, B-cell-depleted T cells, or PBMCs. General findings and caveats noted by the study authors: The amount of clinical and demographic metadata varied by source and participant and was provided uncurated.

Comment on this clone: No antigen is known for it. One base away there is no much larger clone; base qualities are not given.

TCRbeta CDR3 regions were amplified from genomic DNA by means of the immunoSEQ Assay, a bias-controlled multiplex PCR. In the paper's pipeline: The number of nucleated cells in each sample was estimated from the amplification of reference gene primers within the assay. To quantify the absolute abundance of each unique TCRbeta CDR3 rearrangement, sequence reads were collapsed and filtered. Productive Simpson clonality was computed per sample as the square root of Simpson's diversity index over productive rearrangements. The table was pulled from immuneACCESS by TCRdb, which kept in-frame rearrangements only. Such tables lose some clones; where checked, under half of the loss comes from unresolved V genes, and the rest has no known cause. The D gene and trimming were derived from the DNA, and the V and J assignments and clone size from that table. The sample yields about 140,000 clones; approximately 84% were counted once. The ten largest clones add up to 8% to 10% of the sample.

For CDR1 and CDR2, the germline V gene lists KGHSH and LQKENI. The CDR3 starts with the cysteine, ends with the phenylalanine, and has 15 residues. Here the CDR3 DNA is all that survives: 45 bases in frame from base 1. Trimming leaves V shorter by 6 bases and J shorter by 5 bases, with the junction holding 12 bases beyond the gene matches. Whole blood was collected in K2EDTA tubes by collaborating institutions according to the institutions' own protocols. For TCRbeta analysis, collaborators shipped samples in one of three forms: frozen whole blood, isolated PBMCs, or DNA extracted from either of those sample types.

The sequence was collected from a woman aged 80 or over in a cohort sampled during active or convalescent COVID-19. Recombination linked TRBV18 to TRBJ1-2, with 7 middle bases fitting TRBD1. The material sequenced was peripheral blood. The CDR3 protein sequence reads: CASSQEQGRMYGYTF. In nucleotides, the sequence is TGTGCCAGCTCCCAAGAACAGGGGAGGATGTATGGCTACACCTTC. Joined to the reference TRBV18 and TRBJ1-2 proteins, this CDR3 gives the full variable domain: NAGVMQNPRHLVRRRGQEARLRCSPMKGHSHVYWYRQLPEEGLKFMVYLQKENIIDESGMPKERFSAEFPKEGPSILRIQQVVRGDSAAYFCASSQEQGRMYGYTFGSGTRLTVV.